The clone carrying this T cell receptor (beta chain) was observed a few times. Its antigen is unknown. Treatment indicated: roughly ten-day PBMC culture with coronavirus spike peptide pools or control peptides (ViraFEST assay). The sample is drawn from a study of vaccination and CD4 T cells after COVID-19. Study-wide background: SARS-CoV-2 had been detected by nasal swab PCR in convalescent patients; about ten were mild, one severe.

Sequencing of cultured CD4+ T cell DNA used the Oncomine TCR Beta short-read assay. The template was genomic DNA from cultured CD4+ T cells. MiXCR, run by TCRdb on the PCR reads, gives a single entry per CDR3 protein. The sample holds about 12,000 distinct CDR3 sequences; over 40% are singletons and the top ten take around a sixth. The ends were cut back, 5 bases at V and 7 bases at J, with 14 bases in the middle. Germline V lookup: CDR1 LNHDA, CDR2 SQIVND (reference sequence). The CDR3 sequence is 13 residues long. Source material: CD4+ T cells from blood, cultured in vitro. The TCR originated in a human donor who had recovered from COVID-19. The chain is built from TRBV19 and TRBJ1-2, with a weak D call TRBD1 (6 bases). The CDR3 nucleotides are TGTGCCAGTAGTGATCAGGGGTTGCGTGGCTACACCTTC. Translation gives CASSDQGLRGYTF.